This T cell receptor beta chain is drawn from a study of cytomegalovirus exposure and HLA in healthy donors. About the research overall: Later analysis reported that the 120 validation repertoires shared the platform of the roughly 710 first-cohort repertoires.

Study results and limitations: It was confirmed in vitro that a few of the CMV-associated chains were specific for CMV antigens. Researchers counted approximately 160 TCR beta chains as cytomegalovirus-associated. High sensitivity and specificity were reportedly achieved when the classifier diagnosed cytomegalovirus status.

This clone was observed a single time. The antigen remains undetermined. TCRdb keeps only in-frame clones here, not all; method: immunoSEQ multiplex PCR. The sample carries some 63,000 clones, more than 80% recorded once. V lost 8 bases to trimming and J lost 8 bases; unmatched junction nucleotides: 6. The CDR3 runs 14 residues. Germline CDR1 and CDR2: SGHVS and FQNEAQ. The sequence came from a woman aged 18 to 35 in good health and CMV-seronegative. This chain joins TRBV7-8 and TRBJ1-4; 12 bases line up with TRBD1. The sample was PBMCs. The CDR3 spells CASRRDRGQEKLFF. The CDR3 bases are TGTGCCAGCCGCCGGGACAGGGGGCAAGAAAAACTGTTTTTT.